This T cell receptor beta chain was retrieved from a study of OX40 agonist ivuxolimab in advanced cancers. As for the study in general: Intravenous ivuxolimab was administered to patients every 2 weeks at 0.01 to 10 mg/kg. Three patients showed partial responses: one hepatocellular carcinoma and two cutaneous melanoma cases. General observations from the study: Expanded clones were, on average, more numerous among CD8+ T cells than CD4+. Circulating CD4+ and CD8+ T cells showed clonal expansion by week 6 at 0.1 to 3.0 mg/kg.

The assay was immunoSEQ multiplex PCR, and TCRdb's table has in-frame clones only and misses some. The repertoire consists of tens of thousands of clones, with 80% to 90% occurring once and the leading ten covering under 25%. As for this clone: The target antigen is unknown.

CDR3 size: 15 residues. V was cut by 2 bases and J by 6 bases, with 17 bases left in between. CDR1 is SGHVS and CDR2 is FNYEAQ in the germline V gene. The source material was CD4+ or CD8+ T cells sorted from blood, sampled in a trial of the OX40 agonist ivuxolimab. The clonotype comes from an adult with an advanced solid tumor such as melanoma, head and neck, liver or kidney cancer. The rearrangement links TRBV7-6 to TRBJ2-7; D call uncertain. The CDR3 sequence is CASSLLLSAVGEQYF. The CDR3 DNA reads as TGTGCCAGCAGCTTATTATTATCGGCAGTAGGCGAGCAGTACTTC.